This T cell receptor (beta chain) comes out of a study of shared clonotypes between healthy human individuals. Each subset's genomic DNA was shared equally among a number of immunoSEQ plates. Only in-frame clones appear in the TCRdb table, and some are missing; sequencing was by immunoSEQ multiplex PCR. The sample lists roughly 770,000 clones, around 96% occurring once. It was CD45RO-negative cells, positively selected for CCR7, that made up naive CD8 cells, with terminally differentiated effector memory CD45RA+ cells excluded. Every donor, a Caucasian adult, lived in Nashville, Tennessee. V shed 10 bases, J shed 3 bases, and the junction held 13 bases outside the gene matches. Per germline, CDR1 ENHRY and CDR2 SYGVKD. There are 15 residues in the CDR3.

The source is a man aged 25-45 years in good health. The sample comprised naive CD8+ T cells sorted from blood. The V and J genes are TRBV10-3 and TRBJ2-3; 7 nucleotides match TRBD1. Here the CDR3 DNA reads TGTGCCACTCTAGGACCAGGGGGTTTGACAGATACGCAGTATTTT. Protein product: CATLGPGGLTDTQYF.